The 27 T cell receptor beta chains below come from one sample, sequenced in a study of metastatic and nonmetastatic thyroid tumors (TCRdb year 2020). Libraries came from PCR. Instrument on record: Illumina HiSeq 4000. TCRdb reprocessing: public reads trimmed at Q25 with fastp, clones called with MiXCR, in-frame beta chains kept. Across this sample there are tens of thousands of clones, with about a sixth seen only once. Together, the top ten hold roughly 9.6% of the sample. No treatment had been received by any patient before thyroid surgery. Sequenced input: tumor tissue. The receptors stem from a female donor with papillary thyroid cancer or a benign thyroid nodule (not recorded which). Some clones in this sample may be carry-over from other donors' samples.

This clone was counted at least ten times. The chain joins TRBV20-1 to TRBJ2-6, with TRBD1 as a possible D gene (5 bases). V was pared by 5 bases and J by 0 bases, with 8 bases between. CDR3 length equals 14 residues. The V gene's germline CDR1 is DFQATT and CDR2 SNEGSKA (reference sequence). The CDR3 sequence: CSAPTVSGANVLTF. The CDR3 DNA sequence: TGCAGTGCTCCGACAGTCTCTGGGGCCAACGTCCTGACTTTC.

This clone was counted a few times. The rearrangement links TRBV12-3 or TRBV12-4 to TRBJ2-3; D uncertain. Trimming stripped 3 bases from V and 3 bases from J, with 7 bases between. The CDR3 covers 13 residues. CDR3 residues: CASSLSGTDTQYF. Written as DNA, the CDR3 is TGTGCCAGCAGTTTGAGTGGTACAGATACGCAGTATTTT.

In this sample, this clone turned up many times. The genes are TRBV27 and TRBJ2-5; 12 bases align to TRBD2. V was clipped by 6 bases and J by 4 bases; unmatched bases: 15. The CDR3 is made up of 18 amino acids. Germline V gene sequence: CDR1 MNHEY, CDR2 SMNVEV (reference sequence). This CDR3 is CASSLGLAGPGRGETQYF. As DNA, the CDR3 is TGTGCCAGCAGCCTAGGACTAGCGGGACCCGGGAGGGGAGAGACCCAGTACTTC.

This clone came up a few times. Since a much larger clone is just one base distant, this may be a read error. This likely comes from a read error, as the CDR3 has no conserved phenylalanine or tryptophan at its end. The rearrangement joins TRBV5-1 to TRBJ2-5; D possibly corresponds to TRBD2 (6 bases). Germline CDR1 is SGHRS and CDR2 is YFSETQ. The CDR3 has 14 residues. Between the trimmed V and J ends, which lost 6 bases and 1 base, there was a span of 13 bases. Here the CDR3 reads CASNSGGVQETQYS. CDR3 in DNA: TGCGCCAGCAATAGCGGAGGGGTCCAAGAGACCCAGTACTCC.

This clone was observed many times. The chain combines TRBV3-1 with TRBJ1-3; unclear D gene. Germline V gene sequence: CDR1 LGHDT, CDR2 YNNKEL (reference sequence). The V and J ends lost 3 bases and 2 bases respectively, with 11 bases between them. The CDR3 is made up of 15 amino acids. The DNA for the CDR3 is TGTGCCAGCAGCCAGGGTGGCCGAGCTGGAAACACCATATATTTT. Translation gives CASSQGGRAGNTIYF. The whole variable domain, filled in from reference TRBV3-1 and TRBJ1-3, reads DTAVSQTPKYLVTQMGNDKSIKCEQNLGHDTMYWYKQDSKKFLKIMFSYNNKELIINETVPNRFSPKSPDKAHLNLHINSLELGDSAVYFCASSQGGRAGNTIYFGEGSWLTVV.

The table lists this clone with many counts. V gene TRBV15 combines with J gene TRBJ1-5, with 9 bases that match TRBD1. Germline-derived CDR1 and CDR2 are LNHNV and YYDKDF (reference sequence). The CDR3 consists of 14 residues. V lost 5 bases, J lost 6 bases, and 5 bases stayed unmatched. The CDR3 region has the DNA TGTGCCACCAGCTGGGACAGGGTGGGTCAGCCCCAGCATTTT. Its translation: CATSWDRVGQPQHF.

This clone has only a few counts. This may stem from a read error, because a much larger clone lies one nucleotide away. The chain recombines TRBV2 with TRBJ1-1; D not resolved. Germline V gene sequence: CDR1 SNHLY, CDR2 FYNNEI. This CDR3 spans 14 amino acids. The CDR3 DNA reads as TGTGCCAGAAGTGCCCCCGGGGTTGGCACTGAAGCTTTCTTT. Its protein is CARSAPGVGTEAFF.

Notes on this clone: Given a much more abundant clone one base away, this may be a read error. Additional DNA sequences in this sample encode the identical CDR3. The CDR3 sequence is CASSYRDYGAGELFF. In DNA form, the CDR3 reads TGTGCCAGCAGTTACCGGGACTACGGGGCCGGGGAGCTGTTTTTC. The V call is TRBV12-3 or TRBV12-4, the J call TRBJ2-2; TRBD2 matches at 7 bases. The CDR3 extends over 15 amino acids.

This clone appeared many times. The V gene is TRBV5-6, the J gene TRBJ2-7, with TRBD2 identical over 12 bases. Germline CDR1 SGHDT, CDR2 YYEEEE. Trimming at V came to 6 bases and at J to 0 bases, leaving 7 bases not matched to a gene. The CDR3 is 16 residues long. CDR3 DNA: TGTGCCAGCACCAAGACTAGCGGGAGTTACTCCTACGAGCAGTACTTC. Protein: CASTKTSGSYSYEQYF.

This clone was recorded only once. The chain employs TRBV11-3 and TRBJ1-1; 8 bases align to TRBD1. The ends lost 2 bases at V and 4 bases at J; junction bases unmatched: 3. Germline lookup yields CDR1 SGHNT and CDR2 YENEEA. CDR3 length equals 14 residues. The CDR3 protein is CASSLIGQGTEAFF. CDR3 DNA: TGTGCCAGCAGCTTAATAGGACAGGGCACTGAAGCTTTCTTT.

The sample holds many counts of this clone. V and J are TRBV6-1 and TRBJ1-4, with 12 bases aligning to TRBD1. This CDR3 contains 16 residues. J gave up 7 bases and V 6 bases, and 9 bases lay outside the gene matches. The germline V gene has CDR1 MNHNS and CDR2 SASEGT. This chain's CDR3 is CASRTRGQGASEKLFF. The CDR3 coding sequence is TGTGCCAGCAGGACACGGGGACAGGGGGCTTCTGAAAAACTGTTTTTT.

Many counts were recorded for this clone. The rearrangement joins TRBV5-1 to TRBJ2-5; D is tentatively TRBD1 or TRBD2 (5 bases each). This CDR3 spans 13 amino acids. CDR1 is SGHRS and CDR2 is YFSETQ in the germline V gene. Trimming took off 7 bases at V and 5 bases at J, with 15 bases between the two ends. The CDR3 DNA reads TGCGCCAGCGGACTTCGGCAGGGTGAGACCCAGTACTTC. It specifies CASGLRQGETQYF.

As for this clone: A junction end diverges from the germline sequence, so it may reflect a read error. V and J are TRBV27 and TRBJ1-6, with D tentatively TRBD1 (5 bases). Germline V lookup: CDR1 MNHEY, CDR2 SMNVEV (reference sequence). The CDR3 loop spans 17 amino acids. The DNA for the CDR3 is TGTGCCAGCAGTGCGTACCCGGTGGGGGGGGGGTATTCACCCCCCCACTTT. Protein: CASSAYPVGGGYSPPHF.

This clone came up many times. The genes are TRBV12-3 or TRBV12-4 and TRBJ1-2; D not certain. The CDR3 loop spans 14 amino acids. V was shortened by 7 bases and J by 5 bases, with 17 bases between the two germline ends. The CDR3 loop reads CASTKNAREYGYTF. As DNA, the CDR3 is TGTGCCAGCACCAAAAACGCCCGGGAGTATGGCTACACCTTC.

This clone has at least ten counts. V and J are TRBV12-3 or TRBV12-4 and TRBJ2-5; 8 bases map to TRBD2. This CDR3 has 15 residues. V trimming: 5 bases; J trimming: 7 bases; junction bases outside the gene matches: 12. CDR3 bases: TGTGCCAGCAGTCCGGGACTAGGGGGACGAGGGACCCAGTACTTC. Protein product: CASSPGLGGRGTQYF.

Details on this clone: A read error may explain this, as a much larger clone is one base away. DNA for the CDR3: TGCAGTGCTAGAGACACAGTGAAGAACACTGAAGCTTTCTTT. Protein: CSARDTVKNTEAFF. The J gene is TRBJ1-1, the V gene TRBV20-1; no firm D call. V dropped 0 bases and J dropped 1 base, with 9 bases sitting between them. Looked up from germline, CDR1 is DFQATT and CDR2 is SNEGSKA (reference sequence). The CDR3 spans 14 residues.

Details on this clone: A much larger clone lies one base from this, so it may be a read error. This same CDR3 is encoded by further DNA sequences in the sample. V is TRBV5-1 and J is TRBJ2-1; D is unresolved. This CDR3 region has 14 residues. Germline V CDR1 and CDR2: SGHRS, YFSETQ. This CDR3 is CASSRISSYNEQFF. Written as DNA, the CDR3 is TGCGCCAGCAGCCGCATAAGCTCCTACAATGAGCAGTTTTTC.

In this sample, this clone turned up many times. This chain joins TRBV20-1 and TRBJ1-5; D perhaps matches TRBD1 (5 bases). Trimming cost V 0 bases and J 9 bases, with 18 bases left between them. There are 15 residues in the CDR3. CDR1 DFQATT and CDR2 SNEGSKA come from the germline V gene (reference sequence). CDR3 sequence: CSARERWDGMGPQHF. CDR3 in DNA: TGCAGTGCTAGAGAGCGTTGGGACGGCATGGGGCCCCAGCATTTT.

This clone was picked up a small number of times. CDR3 in DNA: TGTGCCAGCAGCTTAGGTTTGTTGGGAAAAGAGACCCAGTACTTC. This codes for CASSLGLLGKETQYF. V is TRBV11-2 and J is TRBJ2-5; D unclear. Germline V gene sequence: CDR1 SGHAT, CDR2 FQNNGV. Trimming shortened V by 1 base and J by 3 bases, and 12 bases separated the two germline ends. The CDR3 consists of 15 residues.

At least ten counts were recorded for this clone. J is TRBJ2-5 and V is TRBV20-1; TRBD1 or TRBD2 may be the D gene (5 bases each). The CDR3 length is 13 residues. Trimming took off 1 base at V and 5 bases at J, with 11 bases between the two ends. Looked up from germline, CDR1 is DFQATT and CDR2 is SNEGSKA (reference sequence). As DNA, the CDR3 is TGCAGTGCTAGAGTACGGGGCGTGGAGACCCAGTACTTC. Its translation is CSARVRGVETQYF.

This clone was detected ten times or more. The V call is TRBV12-3 or TRBV12-4, the J call TRBJ1-1; TRBD1 might be the D (5 bases). V was cut by 6 bases and J by 1 base, with 15 bases left in between. CDR3 length equals 15 residues. The CDR3 region is CASSPRGESNTEAFF. CDR3 DNA: TGTGCCAGCAGCCCTCGGGGGGAATCGAACACTGAAGCTTTCTTT.

This clone came up many times. The chain uses TRBV14 and TRBJ1-1; no firm D call. Trimming took off 4 bases at V and 4 bases at J, with 19 bases between the two ends. In germline, CDR1 is SGHDN, CDR2 FVKESK. The length of the CDR3 is 16 residues. In nucleotides, the CDR3 is TGTGCCAGCAGCCCGAGACGGGATATAATTGGCACTGAAGCTTTCTTT. It translates to CASSPRRDIIGTEAFF.

This clone was observed many times. The J gene is TRBJ2-7, the V gene TRBV30, with no clear D. The V end lost 2 bases, the J end lost 2 bases, and 10 bases lay between the germline ends. In germline, CDR1 is GTSNPN, CDR2 SVGIG (reference sequence). The CDR3 sequence is 13 residues long. In DNA form, the CDR3 reads TGTGCCTGGAGTCCACATAAACCCTACGAGCAGTACTTC. It yields the protein CAWSPHKPYEQYF.

This clone was detected only a few times. The chain's CDR3 is CASSIYSRDRGRRNQPQHF. CDR3 nucleotide sequence: TGTGCCAGCAGTATATACTCCCGGGACAGGGGGCGCCGCAATCAGCCCCAGCATTTT. This chain uses TRBV28 with TRBJ1-5; 12 bases are shared with TRBD1. The CDR3 totals 19 residues. Germline V gene sequence: CDR1 MDHEN, CDR2 SYDVKM. V was pared by 5 bases and J by 2 bases, with 13 bases of the junction left unmatched.

This clone was detected a few times. A much larger clone sits a single nucleotide away, making a read error possible. This chain connects TRBV5-4 to TRBJ2-1; D is unresolved. CDR3 size: 13 residues. The ends were cut back, 6 bases at V and 4 bases at J, with 11 bases in the middle. The germline V gene has CDR1 SGHNT and CDR2 YYREEE (reference sequence). CDR3: CASINLPYNEQFF. The CDR3 DNA reads as TGTGCCAGCATCAACCTTCCGTACAATGAGCAGTTCTTC.

The V call is TRBV30, the J call TRBJ2-3, with 12 bases fitting TRBD2. Germline V gene lookup returns CDR1 GTSNPN and CDR2 SVGIG (reference sequence). This CDR3 has 14 residues. After removal of 1 base from V and 5 bases from J, the junction contained 1 base not matched to a gene. The chain's CDR3 is CAWSGGLAGDTQYF. The CDR3 DNA follows: TGTGCCTGGAGTGGGGGACTAGCGGGAGATACGCAGTATTTT.

This clone was found a few times. One end of the junction is discordant with germline, which a read error may explain. V is TRBV6-2 or TRBV6-3 and J is TRBJ2-7; the match to TRBD2 covers 8 bases. The CDR3 covers 16 residues. The germline V gene has CDR1 MNHEY and CDR2 SVGEGT. The CDR3 DNA is TGTGCCAGTAGTTCCCATAAGACTAGCGCGAGCTACGAGCAGTACTTC. It specifies CASSSHKTSASYEQYF.